Listed below are T cell receptor beta chains from one sample, sequenced in a study of T cell responses to AZD1222 COVID-19 vaccine. This table comes from immunoSEQ multiplex PCR, and its TCRdb copy is limited to in-frame clones, with some not included. The sample records fewer than 200,000 clones, approximately 94% being singletons. This sample comprised peripheral blood, obtained 28 days after the second dose of the MenACWY control vaccine. The receptors derive from an adult who received the MenACWY meningococcal vaccine as a control. Both conserved end residues are trimmed from each CDR3.

J,V,CDR3
TRBJ2-1,TRBV7-9,ASSAPGRDEQF
TRBJ2-7,TRBV28,ASRRGTTYEQY
TRBJ2-1,TRBV19,ASSLQSGSNQRQF
TRBJ2-1,TRBV12-3/TRBV12-4,ASSFNRLNEQF
TRBJ2-5,TRBV29-1,SVGGVNGETQY
TRBJ2-1,TRBV7-2,ASSYLRGGDEGNEQF
TRBJ2-3,TRBV6-4,ASSELAGAVTDTQY
TRBJ2-7,TRBV18,ASSSLGTGYSYEQY
TRBJ2-1,TRBV19,ASSPERGPRGNEQF
TRBJ2-7,TRBV14,ASSQLTSGKHEQY
TRBJ2-3,TRBV5-1,ASSFRQGGDTQY
TRBJ1-5,TRBV19,ASSMGGSRNQPQH
TRBJ1-6,TRBV18,ASSPLSGENSPLH
TRBJ2-7,TRBV7-2,ASSLGGGISYEQY
TRBJ1-3,TRBV6-2/TRBV6-3,ASSYTRGLSGNTIY
TRBJ1-1,TRBV7-8,ASSPEIRGRFVSGNTEAF
TRBJ2-3,TRBV2,ASSDYRGTDTQY
TRBJ2-1,TRBV24-1,ATSDRTGISYNEQF
TRBJ2-7,TRBV4-2,ASSQVATGAYEQY
TRBJ2-1,TRBV7-3,ASSLAVTTYNEQF
TRBJ2-7,TRBV6-5,ASSYASGRPYEQY
TRBJ2-7,TRBV6-6,ASTLGQPLREQY
TRBJ1-5,TRBV4-2,ASSPNRGSNQPQH
TRBJ2-1,TRBV21-1,ASSAASYLLAGSTLYNEQF
TRBJ1-5,TRBV28,ASSSPLGGNQPQH
TRBJ2-2,TRBV6-5,ASSPTSLNTGELF
TRBJ1-1,TRBV19,ASSEKTSRGTEAF
TRBJ1-3,TRBV5-1,ASSLGGQPGNTIY
TRBJ2-3,TRBV24-1,ATSDFWDYTQY
TRBJ2-1,TRBV24-1,ATSGRGYNEQF
TRBJ2-3,TRBV5-1,ASRDRATDTQY
TRBJ1-5,TRBV28,ASKGLNNQPQH
TRBJ1-1,TRBV14,ASSQALGSGTEAF
TRBJ1-3,TRBV19,ASTTFSSGNTIY
TRBJ1-2,TRBV27,ASSFKIDRAVDGYT
TRBJ1-1,TRBV11-3,ASTTGSGAGTEAF
TRBJ1-1,TRBV10-1,ASSDSRNTEAF
TRBJ2-7,TRBV9,ASSEGEAGQEQY
TRBJ2-5,TRBV28,ASSPHSRREETQY
TRBJ1-1,TRBV7-2,ASSLLHHGGVRTEAF
TRBJ2-6,TRBV9,ASSVVSTRSGANVLT
TRBJ1-3,TRBV29-1,SYEGPTQGSGNTIY
TRBJ2-5,TRBV28,ASSARATGETQY
TRBJ1-5,TRBV28,ASRSPLGSNQPQH
TRBJ2-1,TRBV27,ASSFAGGEQF
TRBJ1-1,TRBV2,ASRGGPGLTEAF
TRBJ2-2,TRBV30,AWSALTGAGGELF
TRBJ2-6,TRBV5-1,ASSSQGAVGANVLT
TRBJ2-7,TRBV19,ASSIDRANYEQY
TRBJ2-7,TRBV6-6,ASRQGEGEQY
TRBJ2-5,TRBV5-1,ASSLIASGLQETQY